This TCR beta chain appears in the sequencing data of a study of healthy donors' naive CD4 and CD8 T cells. Whole-study results and caveats: Around 13% of CD4/CD8 propensity variance appeared explained by V, J and CDR3 charge. Bias from naive T cell homeostatic proliferation was not addressed. Reportedly, most V and J gene segments showed naive CD4+ versus CD8+ bias.

Each TCR library used 400 to 600 ng of total RNA and a linear amplification protocol. Authors' analysis steps: From a few healthy donors, 78,498 rearranged TCR alpha transcripts were sequenced. TCRdb reprocessed the reads via MiXCR and lists one record per CDR3 protein. The V and J calls come from TCRdb's annotation, not from the publication. The data show approximately 200,000 distinct CDR3 sequences, with 65% to 75% seen just once and more than 2% held by the top ten. The V segment lost 4 bases and the J segment 2 bases; nucleotides outside the gene matches: 10. The germline CDR1 and CDR2 sequences are MNHGY and SVAAGI. There are 17 residues in the CDR3. A remark on this clonotype: The antigen is unknown.

Sequencing used naive CD4+ and CD8+ T cells sorted from blood, pooled from several donors. The chain links TRBV6-9 to TRBJ1-4; 7 nucleotides align to TRBD1. The receptor comes from a pool of human donors in good health; the sample pools cells from several healthy donors. The CDR3 loop reads CASSSRNRGFTNEKLFF. CDR3 nucleotide sequence: TGTGCCAGCAGTTCTCGTAACAGGGGTTTCACTAATGAAAAACTGTTTTTT.